This TCR beta chain was observed in a study of B cell selection in AIRE deficiency. Study-wide results and limits: Only 9.3% of 3,500 to 4,500 shared Treg sequences were patient-specific; 31.6% healthy-specific. CDR3s were shorter in shared Treg sequences, reflecting few non-templated nucleotide insertions. Patient Tconv cells held approximately 30% of Treg sequences shared by healthy donors.

TCRdb keeps only in-frame clones here, not all; method: immunoSEQ multiplex PCR. This sample has roughly 25,000 clones, with less than 97% found just once. V dropped 6 bases and J dropped 4 bases, with 4 bases sitting between them. This CDR3 spans 11 amino acids. CDR1 and CDR2 (germline): SEHNR, FQNEAQ (reference sequence). Sorting defined conventional CD4 T cells as CD4+CD127+. Of note for this clone: Antigen: not known.

Sequencing was performed on CD4+CD127+ conventional T cells sorted from PBMCs. The clonotype was recovered from a human donor in good health. The chain joins TRBV7-9 to TRBJ2-1; D gene ambiguous. CDR3 nucleotide sequence: TGTGCCAGCAGTGTATACAATGAGCAGTTCTTC. Its translation is CASSVYNEQFF.